The next 17 T cell receptor beta chains were all read from a single sample in a study of blood T cell repertoires in COVID-19. Method: immunoSEQ multiplex PCR; TCRdb's copy keeps in-frame clones and lacks some. The sample lists some 180,000 clones, about four fifths occurring once. Sequencing input: peripheral blood. These receptors originate from a man aged 55 to 70 with acute or convalescent COVID-19.

The chain joins TRBV12-3 or TRBV12-4 to TRBJ1-1; D may be TRBD1 (5 bases). The CDR3 loop spans 12 amino acids. V was clipped by 4 bases and J by 8 bases, with 11 bases between them. This chain's CDR3 is CASSSQGVEAFF. The CDR3 DNA sequence: TGTGCCAGCAGTTCCCAGGGCGTAGAAGCTTTCTTT.

The rearrangement joins TRBV15 to TRBJ2-7; D remains ambiguous. The CDR3 is 14 residues long. Germline CDR1 reads LNHNV; CDR2 reads YYDKDF (reference sequence). V was trimmed by 0 bases and J by 0 bases, leaving 6 bases between them. CDR3 DNA sequence: TGTGCCACCAGCAGAGACTTACTCTCCTACGAGCAGTACTTC. Translating gives CATSRDLLSYEQYF.

The V gene is TRBV4-2, the J gene TRBJ2-3; 8 bases agree with TRBD2. The germline V gene encodes CDR1 LGHNA and CDR2 YNFKEQ. V lost 0 bases and J lost 3; bases outside the gene matches: 2. There are 15 residues in the CDR3. The CDR3 here is CASSQDGTRTDTQYF. The CDR3 DNA sequence: TGTGCCAGCAGCCAAGATGGGACTAGGACAGATACGCAGTATTTT.

The chain employs TRBV5-8 and TRBJ1-5; D unclear. The germline CDR1 and CDR2 sequences are SGHTS and YDEGEE. With 1 base removed from V and 9 bases from J, the gap between germline ends came to 23 bases. The CDR3 has 17 amino acids. The CDR3 region is CASSLKRRGASGAPQHF. The CDR3 coding sequence is TGTGCCAGCAGCTTGAAGCGGCGGGGAGCCTCTGGTGCGCCCCAGCATTTT.

The rearrangement links TRBV4-1 to TRBJ2-7; TRBD2 is a possible D gene (5 bases). The CDR3 runs 16 residues. Trimming removed 4 bases from V and 2 bases from J, with 18 bases in between. Germline CDR1 and CDR2: MGHRA and YSYEKL. CDR3 coding DNA: TGCGCCAGCAGCCGAGCCCCCGGCGGGCGCACCTACGAGCAGTACTTC. It encodes CASSRAPGGRTYEQYF.

The chain carries TRBV2 and TRBJ1-4, with 11 bases lining up with TRBD1. The CDR3 spans 14 residues. Per germline, CDR1 SNHLY and CDR2 FYNNEI. The V segment lost 6 bases and the J segment 8 bases; nucleotides outside the gene matches: 5. In nucleotides, the CDR3 is TGTGCCAGCAGGTCCGGGACAGGGGGGGAAAAACTGTTTTTT. Protein: CASRSGTGGEKLFF.

This clone turned up a few times. V gene TRBV6-5 combines with J gene TRBJ2-2, with D possibly being TRBD2 (5 bases). The CDR3 loop spans 12 amino acids. The germline V gene has CDR1 MNHEY and CDR2 SVGAGI. Trimming removed 8 bases at V and 7 bases at J, with 11 bases between. The CDR3 coding sequence is TGTGCCAGCTCCCTCGGGGTCGGGGAGCTGTTTTTT. Translated, it gives CASSLGVGELFF.

The J gene is TRBJ2-3, the V gene TRBV27; 9 nucleotides agree with TRBD2. The germline V gene encodes CDR1 MNHEY and CDR2 SMNVEV (reference sequence). V gave up 3 bases and J gave up 1 base; unmatched junction bases: 2. This CDR3 spans 15 amino acids. CDR3 DNA: TGTGCCAGCAGTTTCGAGCGGGGGGGCACAGATACGCAGTATTTT. It yields the protein CASSFERGGTDTQYF.

The table lists this clone with a count of one. The chain is built from TRBV2 and TRBJ1-2, with D possibly matching TRBD1 (5 bases). The CDR3 sequence is 14 residues long. Trimming cost V 3 bases and J 5 bases, with 13 bases left between them. Per germline, CDR1 SNHLY and CDR2 FYNNEI. The CDR3 sequence is CASSEDTVGYGYTF. The CDR3 DNA reads TGTGCCAGCAGTGAGGACACGGTTGGGTATGGCTACACCTTC. Variable domain in full (rest from reference TRBV2 and TRBJ1-2): EPEVTQTPSHQVTQMGQEVILRCVPISNHLYFYWYRQILGQKVEFLVSFYNNEISEKSEIFDDQFSVERPDGSNFTLKIRSTKLEDSAMYFCASSEDTVGYGYTFGSGTRLTVV.

This clone was seen a few times. The chain joins TRBV6-5 to TRBJ1-2, with 7 bases lining up with TRBD1. CDR1 and CDR2 (germline): MNHEY, SVGAGI. This CDR3 contains 13 residues. Trimming removed 6 bases from V and 3 bases from J; junction bases left unmatched: 4. The CDR3 DNA reads as TGTGCCAGCAGACATGACAGGGACTATGGCTACACCTTC. Translation: CASRHDRDYGYTF.

The chain couples TRBV7-9 to TRBJ2-1; 11 bases match TRBD2. Germline trimming cut 6 bases from V and 7 bases from J; bases unmatched to any gene: 8. The CDR3 covers 15 residues. Germline-derived CDR1 and CDR2 are SEHNR and FQNEAQ (reference sequence). CDR3 residues: CASRRLAGLNNEQFF. The CDR3 nucleotides are TGTGCCAGCAGGAGACTAGCGGGACTTAATAATGAGCAGTTCTTC. Using reference TRBV7-9 and TRBJ2-1 for the parts outside the CDR3, the full variable domain is DTGVSQNPRHKITKRGQNVTFRCDPISEHNRLYWYRQTLGQGPEFLTYFQNEAQLEKSRLLSDRFSAERPKGSFSTLEIQRTEQGDSAMYLCASRRLAGLNNEQFFGPGTRLTVL.

The CDR3 sequence is CATSRSQGAFGYGYTF. CDR3 DNA sequence: TGTGCCACCAGCAGATCACAGGGGGCGTTCGGCTATGGCTACACCTTC. The J gene is TRBJ1-2, the V gene TRBV15; 9 bases align to TRBD1. This CDR3 spans 16 amino acids. Germline trimming cut 2 bases from V and 4 bases from J; bases unmatched to any gene: 8. Per germline, CDR1 LNHNV and CDR2 YYDKDF (reference sequence).

The chain employs TRBV19 and TRBJ2-1; weak D call: TRBD2 (6 bases). The CDR3 length is 17 residues. From germline, CDR1 is LNHDA and CDR2 SQIVND (reference sequence). The V end lost 4 bases, the J end lost 3 bases, and 19 bases lay between the germline ends. The CDR3 DNA reads as TGTGCCAGTAGTACGTTCTCCGGGCGGGGCTACTACAATGAGCAGTTCTTC. As protein: CASSTFSGRGYYNEQFF.

The chain employs TRBV7-8 and TRBJ2-3; no reliable D call. Trimming stripped 7 bases from V and 5 bases from J, with 10 bases between. The CDR3 is made up of 12 amino acids. CDR1 SGHVS and CDR2 FQNEAQ come from the germline V gene. The CDR3 region is CASNPTGDTQYF. Here the CDR3 DNA reads TGTGCCAGCAATCCTACGGGAGATACGCAGTATTTT.

This rearrangement joins TRBV4-1 to TRBJ1-6; D not certain. The V end was cut by 0 bases, the J end by 7 bases, with 4 bases between. CDR3 length: 13 residues. Germline CDR1 and CDR2: MGHRA and YSYEKL. As DNA, the CDR3 is TGCGCCAGCAGCCAAGAGTCGAATTCACCCCTCCACTTT. Protein product: CASSQESNSPLHF.

The chain uses TRBV5-1 and TRBJ2-1, with D unclear. This CDR3 region has 15 residues. CDR1 and CDR2 (germline): SGHRS, YFSETQ. Trimming took off 3 bases at V and 0 bases at J, with 10 bases between the two ends. CDR3 sequence: CASSYLVNSYNEQFF. DNA of the CDR3: TGCGCCAGCAGCTACCTAGTGAACTCCTACAATGAGCAGTTCTTC.

V is TRBV6-5 and J is TRBJ2-2; D is perhaps TRBD2 (6 bases). CDR1 is MNHEY, CDR2 SVGAGI, per germline. This CDR3 is 14 amino acids long. Trimming left V 8 bases short and J 0 bases short, with 10 bases between. CDR3 sequence reads: CASSSGSNTGELFF. In DNA form, the CDR3 reads TGTGCCAGCTCGAGCGGGTCGAACACCGGGGAGCTGTTTTTT.